This T cell receptor (beta chain) was sequenced in a study of blood T cell repertoires in COVID-19. Looking at the study overall: Spain, Italy and the United States supplied samples that represented acute and convalescent COVID-19.

Authors' data handling: For nucleated cells, counts were estimated from reference gene primer amplification. Repertoires were generated with immunoSEQ multiplex PCR, while TCRdb's copy carries only in-frame clones and drops some. Clonal size and the V and J genes are those of that table, whereas D and trimming came from the DNA. The repertoire holds 75,000 to 100,000 clones, with more than 75% as singletons. The CDR3 totals 15 residues. With 6 bases clipped from V and 5 bases from J, the junction kept 7 bases outside the gene matches. From germline, CDR1 is ENHRY and CDR2 SYGVKD. The specimen was peripheral blood. This clonotype was sampled from a human donor in a cohort sampled during active COVID-19. The chain employs TRBV10-3 and TRBJ2-1; 10 bases are shared with TRBD2. In DNA form, the CDR3 reads TGTGCCATCAGCACAGCGGGGGGGTCGAACAATGAGCAGTTCTTC. This codes for CAISTAGGSNNEQFF.